This T cell receptor (beta chain) was observed in a study of blood T cell repertoires in COVID-19. The J segment lost 4 bases and the V segment lost 5 bases, leaving 3 bases of the junction unmatched. Germline V gives CDR1 SGHDN, CDR2 FVKESK. This CDR3 contains 15 residues. Only in-frame clones appear in the TCRdb table, and some are missing; sequencing was by immunoSEQ multiplex PCR. This table has just over 350,000 clones, roughly 84% appearing once. The J gene is TRBJ2-3, the V gene TRBV14, with 13 bases that match TRBD2. The sample taken for sequencing was PBMCs or T cells enriched from blood (not recorded which). This TCR came from a woman aged 30 to 39 who had recovered from COVID-19. The DNA for the CDR3 is TGTGCCAGCAGCGCGACTAGCGGGAGGTCAGATACGCAGTATTTT. It specifies CASSATSGRSDTQYF.